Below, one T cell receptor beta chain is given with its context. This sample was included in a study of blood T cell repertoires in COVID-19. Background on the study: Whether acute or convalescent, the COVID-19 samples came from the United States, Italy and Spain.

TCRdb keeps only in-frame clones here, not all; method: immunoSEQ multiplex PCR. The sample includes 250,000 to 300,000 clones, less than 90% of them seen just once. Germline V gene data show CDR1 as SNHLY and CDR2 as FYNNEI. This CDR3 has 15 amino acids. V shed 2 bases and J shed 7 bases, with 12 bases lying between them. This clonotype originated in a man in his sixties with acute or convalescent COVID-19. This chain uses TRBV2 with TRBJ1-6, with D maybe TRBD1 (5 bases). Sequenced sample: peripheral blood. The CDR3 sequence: CASSESRQMNSPLHF. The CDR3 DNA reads TGTGCCAGCAGTGAAAGTAGACAGATGAATTCACCCCTCCACTTT.